This passage covers 18 T cell receptor beta chains from one sample sequenced in a study of T-cell memory formation after mild COVID-19. TCRdb reprocessed the 5' RACE reads with MiXCR, giving one entry per CDR3 protein. The table shows 150,000 to 200,000 distinct CDR3 sequences, with 20% to 25% occurring only once. The sequenced sample was PBMCs or a T cell subset sorted from them (not recorded which). Receptors originate from an adult woman who had mild COVID-19 (a few samples of this study predate the infection). Cell type and time point are not known.

The sample holds a few counts of this clonotype. The chain is built from TRBV7-8 and TRBJ2-3; D ambiguous. The CDR3 is 16 amino acids. V dropped 2 bases and J dropped 4 bases, with 16 bases sitting between them. Germline CDR1 is SGHVS and CDR2 is FQNEAQ. In DNA form, the CDR3 reads TGTGCCAGCAGCTTAAGGGTCAAGTCGTCCGCAGATACGCAGTATTTT. The encoded protein is CASSLRVKSSADTQYF.

The rearrangement joins TRBV6-1 to TRBJ2-1; weak D call: TRBD2 (6 bases). Per the germline V gene, CDR1 is MNHNS and CDR2 is SASEGT. The germline V and J ends were trimmed by 6 bases and 4 bases, with 19 bases remaining between them. The length of the CDR3 is 16 residues. CDR3 nucleotides: TGTGCCAGCAGGCCCTTCTTAGCGGAGCCTTACAATGAGCAGTTCTTC. Translated: CASRPFLAEPYNEQFF.

The V call is TRBV6-1, the J call TRBJ2-1; TRBD1 might be the D (6 bases). Trimming cost V 6 bases and J 5 bases, with 11 bases left between them. The CDR3 extends over 13 amino acids. Germline loops: CDR1 MNHNS, CDR2 SASEGT. Here the CDR3 reads CASRQDSNNEQFF. As DNA, the CDR3 is TGTGCCAGCAGACAGGACAGTAACAATGAGCAGTTCTTC.

The chain employs TRBV4-2 and TRBJ2-1; D perhaps matches TRBD1 (5 bases). Between the trimmed V and J ends, which lost 4 bases and 4 bases, there was a span of 17 bases. The length of the CDR3 is 16 residues. Germline CDR1 reads LGHNA; CDR2 reads YNFKEQ. Here the CDR3 reads CASSPYPVDSYNEQFF. CDR3 coding DNA: TGTGCCAGCAGCCCGTACCCCGTTGACAGTTACAATGAGCAGTTCTTC.

The V gene is TRBV24-1, the J gene TRBJ2-1; tentative D call: TRBD2 (6 bases). Germline CDR1 is KGHDR and CDR2 is SFDVKD. V was pared by 6 bases and J by 9 bases, with 20 bases between. The CDR3 contains 15 residues. CDR3 DNA sequence: TGTGCCACCAGTACCTTAGACGTCGCCGGGAGTGAGCAGTTCTTC. This sequence encodes CATSTLDVAGSEQFF.

This clonotype appeared many times. The chain links TRBV7-9 to TRBJ2-3; the match to TRBD1 covers 7 bases. Germline trimming cut 5 bases from V and 6 bases from J; bases unmatched to any gene: 14. The germline gives CDR1 SEHNR, CDR2 FQNEAQ (reference sequence). The CDR3 is 16 residues long. The CDR3 reads CASSPRDRLLRDTQYF. The CDR3 DNA follows: TGTGCCAGCAGCCCGAGGGACAGACTCCTGCGGGATACGCAGTATTTT. Complete variable domain (other parts from reference TRBV7-9 and TRBJ2-3): DTGVSQNPRHKITKRGQNVTFRCDPISEHNRLYWYRQTLGQGPEFLTYFQNEAQLEKSRLLSDRFSAERPKGSFSTLEIQRTEQGDSAMYLCASSPRDRLLRDTQYFGPGTRLTVL.

This clonotype was recorded many times. The chain uses TRBV7-9 and TRBJ1-2; 8 bases fit TRBD1. Germline V CDR1 and CDR2: SEHNR, FQNEAQ (reference sequence). V shed 3 bases, J shed 2 bases, and the junction held 5 bases outside the gene matches. This CDR3 has 15 residues. The CDR3 DNA reads TGTGCCAGCAGCTTCGGACAGGGAACCAACTATGGCTACACCTTC. It specifies CASSFGQGTNYGYTF.

J is TRBJ2-1 and V is TRBV12-3 or TRBV12-4, with D perhaps matching TRBD2 (6 bases). Trimming took off 5 bases at V and 3 bases at J, with 14 bases between the two ends. This CDR3 is 15 amino acids long. For the CDR3, the DNA is TGTGCCAGCAGTACTCGACTAGGGATCTACAATGAGCAGTTCTTC. Amino acid sequence: CASSTRLGIYNEQFF.

The rearrangement uses TRBV11-1 and TRBJ2-1, with D maybe TRBD1 (5 bases). This CDR3 contains 14 residues. V dropped 5 bases and J dropped 7 bases, with 15 bases sitting between them. Germline V gene data show CDR1 as SGHAT and CDR2 as FQDESV (reference sequence). CDR3 amino acids: CASSDRQCWNEQFF. In DNA form, the CDR3 reads TGTGCCAGCAGCGACCGACAGTGTTGGAATGAGCAGTTCTTC.

This clonotype was observed a few times. The chain employs TRBV6-5 and TRBJ2-5; TRBD1 agrees at 9 bases. CDR1 and CDR2 (germline): MNHEY, SVGAGI. J lost 2 bases, V lost 0 bases, and 4 bases had no gene match. There are 16 residues in the CDR3. The DNA of the CDR3 is TGTGCCAGCAGTTACTCGGGGACAGGGAATCAAGAGACCCAGTACTTC. This translates into CASSYSGTGNQETQYF.

This clonotype appeared many times. The V gene is TRBV5-1, the J gene TRBJ2-1; either TRBD1 or TRBD2 may fit D (5 bases each). V shed 2 bases and J shed 4 bases, with 19 bases lying between them. From germline, CDR1 is SGHRS and CDR2 YFSETQ. The CDR3 length is 17 residues. The DNA of the CDR3 is TGCGCCAGCAGCTTCGAGGGGAGAAATGGAGGTTACAATGAGCAGTTCTTC. Protein product: CASSFEGRNGGYNEQFF.

For the CDR3, the DNA is TGTGCCAGCAGCCAAGAGAGGACTACCTTCTTTGAGCAGTTCTTC. The encoded protein is CASSQERTTFFEQFF. The chain joins TRBV14 to TRBJ2-1, with a possible D match to TRBD2 (6 bases). This CDR3 has 15 amino acids. Trimming removed 0 bases from V and 9 bases from J, with 15 bases in between. In germline, CDR1 is SGHDN, CDR2 FVKESK.

This clonotype turned up a few times. J is TRBJ1-1 and V is TRBV5-6; 7 bases map to TRBD1. CDR3 length equals 16 residues. Per germline, CDR1 SGHDT and CDR2 YYEEEE. Trimming removed 2 bases from V and 0 bases from J; junction bases left unmatched: 7. CDR3 DNA: TGTGCCAGCAGCTTTGGGGCAAGGGGGCTGAACACTGAAGCTTTCTTT. Translating gives CASSFGARGLNTEAFF.

This clonotype was counted between two and nine times. The rearrangement joins TRBV29-1 to TRBJ2-7; D gene uncertain. CDR1 is SQVTM, CDR2 ANQGSEA, per germline. Trimming stripped 5 bases from V and 0 bases from J, with 11 bases between. The CDR3 covers 13 residues. CDR3 bases: TGCAGCGTTCTCTGGACCGACTCCTACGAGCAGTACTTC. The encoded protein is CSVLWTDSYEQYF.

The chain joins TRBV11-3 to TRBJ2-3; TRBD2 matches 9 bases. CDR3 length equals 15 residues. With 6 bases clipped from V and 3 bases from J, the junction kept 7 bases outside the gene matches. The germline V gene has CDR1 SGHNT and CDR2 YENEEA. This chain's CDR3 is CASRREGVLTDTQYF. The CDR3, as DNA: TGTGCCAGCAGGCGGGAGGGCGTTTTAACAGATACGCAGTATTTT.

The rearrangement links TRBV6-5 to TRBJ1-2; 10 bases are a match to TRBD1. Germline V CDR1 and CDR2: MNHEY, SVGAGI. The CDR3 covers 13 residues. Unmatched junction bases numbered 3, after V lost 5 bases and J lost 6 bases. As DNA, the CDR3 is TGTGCCAGCAGTCAAGGGACAGGGGATGGCTACACCTTC. Its translation is CASSQGTGDGYTF.

The genes are TRBV12-3 or TRBV12-4 and TRBJ1-3; D is perhaps TRBD1 (6 bases). Trimming removed 0 bases from V and 7 bases from J, with 10 bases in between. The CDR3 is 14 amino acids. The DNA of the CDR3 is TGTGCCAGCAGTTTAGCCCCCACAGGGAACACCATATATTTT. This codes for CASSLAPTGNTIYF.

The rearrangement links TRBV20-1 to TRBJ2-2; TRBD1 matches 8 bases. CDR1 DFQATT and CDR2 SNEGSKA come from the germline V gene (reference sequence). This CDR3 is 17 amino acids long. Unmatched junction bases numbered 8, after V lost 0 bases and J lost 2 bases. The CDR3 DNA reads as TGCAGTGCTAGAGACTCACCGGGACAGGATAACACCGGGGAGCTGTTTTTT. As protein: CSARDSPGQDNTGELFF.